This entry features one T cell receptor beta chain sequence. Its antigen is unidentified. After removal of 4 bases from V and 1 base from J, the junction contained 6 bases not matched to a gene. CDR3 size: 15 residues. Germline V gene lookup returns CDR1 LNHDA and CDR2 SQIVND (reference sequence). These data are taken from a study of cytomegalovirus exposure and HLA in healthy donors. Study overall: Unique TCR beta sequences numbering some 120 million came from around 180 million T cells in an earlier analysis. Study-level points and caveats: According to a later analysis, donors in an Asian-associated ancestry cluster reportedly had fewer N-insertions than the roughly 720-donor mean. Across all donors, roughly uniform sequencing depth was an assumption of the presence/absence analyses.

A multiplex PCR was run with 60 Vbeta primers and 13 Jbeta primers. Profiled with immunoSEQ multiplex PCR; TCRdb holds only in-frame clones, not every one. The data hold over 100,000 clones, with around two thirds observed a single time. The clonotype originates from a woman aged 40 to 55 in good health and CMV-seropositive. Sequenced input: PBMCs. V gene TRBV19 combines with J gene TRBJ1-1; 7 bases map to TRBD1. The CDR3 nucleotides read TGTGCCAGTAGTACCGGAGGACAGGCGAACACTGAAGCTTTCTTT. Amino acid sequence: CASSTGGQANTEAFF.